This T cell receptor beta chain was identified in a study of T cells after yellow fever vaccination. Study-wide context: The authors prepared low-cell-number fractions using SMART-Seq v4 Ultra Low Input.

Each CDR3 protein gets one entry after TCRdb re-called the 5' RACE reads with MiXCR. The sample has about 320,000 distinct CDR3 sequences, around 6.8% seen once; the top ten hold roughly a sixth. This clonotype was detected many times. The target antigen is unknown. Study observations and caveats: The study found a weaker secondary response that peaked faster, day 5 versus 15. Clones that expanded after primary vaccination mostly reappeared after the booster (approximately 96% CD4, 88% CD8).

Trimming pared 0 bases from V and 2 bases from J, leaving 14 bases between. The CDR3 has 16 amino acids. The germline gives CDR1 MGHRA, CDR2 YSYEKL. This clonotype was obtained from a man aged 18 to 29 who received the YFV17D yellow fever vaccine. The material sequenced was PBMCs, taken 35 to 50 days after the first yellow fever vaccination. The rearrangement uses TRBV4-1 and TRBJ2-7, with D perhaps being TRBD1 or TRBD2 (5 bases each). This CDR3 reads CASSQEPGSYPYEQYF. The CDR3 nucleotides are TGCGCCAGCAGCCAAGAGCCAGGGAGTTATCCCTACGAGCAGTACTTC.